The clone carrying this T cell receptor (beta chain) was seen ten or more times. What it binds is not known. As for time point: patch test 3, about 24 weeks after DPC sensitization. The treatment is: therapeutic diphenylcyclopropenone sensitization with weekly scalp DPC. TCRdb re-called the RACE reads with MiXCR, one entry per CDR3 protein. The table records approximately 88,000 distinct CDR3 sequences, 10% to 15% of them present only once. The V end lost 1 base, the J end lost 5 bases, and 16 bases lay between the germline ends. Germline V lookup: CDR1 SGHRS, CDR2 YFSETQ. This CDR3 contains 15 residues. These data come from a study of human T cells and chemical hapten exposure. Study information: Patients' scalps got diphenylcyclopropenone weekly throughout the approximately 22-week study. DPC 0.01% went on the upper back by patch test, with reading at 6 days.

Overall study results and limits: Since the donors had alopecia, their immune response may not be the same as that of healthy people.

This sequence originates from a woman between 45 and 60 years old with alopecia areata. Some clones in this sample may be carry-over from other donors' samples. The sequencing used whole blood, collected in connection with sensitization to the hapten diphenylcyclopropenone (DPC). The chain combines TRBV5-1 with TRBJ2-7, with D possibly matching TRBD1 (5 bases). The CDR3 DNA sequence: TGCGCCAGCAGCTTGCTTCCAGGGTTAAGCCACGAGCAGTACTTC. Encoded protein: CASSLLPGLSHEQYF. The entire variable domain, with the rest obtained from reference TRBV5-1 and TRBJ2-7, is as follows: KAGVTQTPRYLIKTRGQQVTLSCSPISGHRSVSWYQQTPGQGLQFLFEYFSETQRNKGNFPGRFSGRQFSNSRSEMNVSTLELGDSALYLCASSLLPGLSHEQYFGPGTRLTVT.